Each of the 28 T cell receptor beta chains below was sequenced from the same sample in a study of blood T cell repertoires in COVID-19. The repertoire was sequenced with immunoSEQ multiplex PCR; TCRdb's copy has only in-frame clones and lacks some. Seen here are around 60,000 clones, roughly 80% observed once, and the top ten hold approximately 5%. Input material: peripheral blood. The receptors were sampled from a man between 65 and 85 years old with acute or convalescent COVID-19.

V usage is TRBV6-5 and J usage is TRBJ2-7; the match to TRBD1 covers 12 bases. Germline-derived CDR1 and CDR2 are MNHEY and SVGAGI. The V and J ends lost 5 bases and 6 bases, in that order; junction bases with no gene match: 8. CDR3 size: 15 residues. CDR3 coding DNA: TGTGCCAGCAGTCCGCCCGGGACAGGGGGCGGCGAGCAGTACTTC. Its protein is CASSPPGTGGGEQYF.

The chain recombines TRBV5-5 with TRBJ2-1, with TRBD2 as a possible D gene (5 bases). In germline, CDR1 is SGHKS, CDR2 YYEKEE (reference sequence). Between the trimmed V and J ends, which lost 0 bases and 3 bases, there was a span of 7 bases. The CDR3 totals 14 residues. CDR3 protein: CASSLGGFYNEQFF. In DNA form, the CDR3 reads TGTGCCAGCAGCTTGGGCGGGTTCTACAATGAGCAGTTCTTC.

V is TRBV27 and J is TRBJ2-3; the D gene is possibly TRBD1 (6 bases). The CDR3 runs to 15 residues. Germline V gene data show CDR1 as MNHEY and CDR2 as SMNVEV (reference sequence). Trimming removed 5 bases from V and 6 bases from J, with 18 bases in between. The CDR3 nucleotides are TGTGCCAGCAGTCCCCCCAGGGGCCCACTGGATACGCAGTATTTT. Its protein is CASSPPRGPLDTQYF.

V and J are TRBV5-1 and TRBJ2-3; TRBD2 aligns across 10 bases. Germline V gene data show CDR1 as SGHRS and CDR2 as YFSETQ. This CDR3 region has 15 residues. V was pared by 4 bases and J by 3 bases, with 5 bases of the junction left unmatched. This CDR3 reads CASSPSGGATDTQYF. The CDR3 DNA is TGCGCCAGCAGCCCCAGCGGGGGGGCAACAGATACGCAGTATTTT.

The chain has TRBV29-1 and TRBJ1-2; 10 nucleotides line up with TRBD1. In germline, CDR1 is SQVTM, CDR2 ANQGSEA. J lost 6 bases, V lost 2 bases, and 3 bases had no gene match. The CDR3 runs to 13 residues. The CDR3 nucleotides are TGCAGCGTTGAAACGGGACAGGGGCATGGCTACACCTTC. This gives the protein CSVETGQGHGYTF.

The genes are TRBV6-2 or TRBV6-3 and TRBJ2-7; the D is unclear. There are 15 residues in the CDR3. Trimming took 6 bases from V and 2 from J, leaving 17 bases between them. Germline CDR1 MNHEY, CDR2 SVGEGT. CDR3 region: CASSTPKRNAYEQYF. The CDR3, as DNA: TGTGCCAGCAGCACCCCGAAGAGGAATGCCTACGAGCAGTACTTC.

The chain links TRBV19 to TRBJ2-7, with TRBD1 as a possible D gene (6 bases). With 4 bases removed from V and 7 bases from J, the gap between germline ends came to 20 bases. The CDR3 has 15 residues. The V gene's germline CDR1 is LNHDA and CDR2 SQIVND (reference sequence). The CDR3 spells CASSTHPGQGLEQYF. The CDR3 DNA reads TGTGCCAGTAGTACCCACCCGGGACAAGGTTTAGAGCAGTACTTC.

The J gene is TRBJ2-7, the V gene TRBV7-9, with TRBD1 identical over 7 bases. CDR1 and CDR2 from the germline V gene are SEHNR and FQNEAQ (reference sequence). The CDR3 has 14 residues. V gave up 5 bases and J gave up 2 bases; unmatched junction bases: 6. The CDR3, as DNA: TGTGCCAGCAGCCCTCCGGGACAGACCTACGAGCAGTACTTC. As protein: CASSPPGQTYEQYF. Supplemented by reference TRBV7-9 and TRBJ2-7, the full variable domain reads DTGVSQNPRHKITKRGQNVTFRCDPISEHNRLYWYRQTLGQGPEFLTYFQNEAQLEKSRLLSDRFSAERPKGSFSTLEIQRTEQGDSAMYLCASSPPGQTYEQYFGPGTRLTVT.

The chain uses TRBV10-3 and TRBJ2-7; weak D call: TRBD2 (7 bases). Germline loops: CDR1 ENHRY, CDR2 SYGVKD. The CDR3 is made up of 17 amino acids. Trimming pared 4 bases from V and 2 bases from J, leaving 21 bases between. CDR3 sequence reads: CAISGSEGAGAPYEQYF. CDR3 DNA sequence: TGTGCCATCAGTGGGTCCGAAGGGGCGGGGGCCCCCTACGAGCAGTACTTC.

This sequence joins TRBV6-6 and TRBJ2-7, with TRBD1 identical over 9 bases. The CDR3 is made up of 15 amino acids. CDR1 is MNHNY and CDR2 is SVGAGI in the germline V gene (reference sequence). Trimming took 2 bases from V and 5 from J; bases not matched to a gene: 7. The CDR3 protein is CASSYPGQGRDEQYF. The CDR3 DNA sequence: TGTGCCAGCAGTTACCCGGGACAGGGAAGGGACGAGCAGTACTTC.

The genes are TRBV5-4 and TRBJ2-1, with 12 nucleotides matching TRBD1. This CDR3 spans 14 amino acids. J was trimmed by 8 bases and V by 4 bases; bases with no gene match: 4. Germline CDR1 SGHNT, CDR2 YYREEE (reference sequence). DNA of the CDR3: TGTGCCAGCAGCCGGGACAGGGGGCGGGATGAGCAGTTCTTC. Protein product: CASSRDRGRDEQFF.

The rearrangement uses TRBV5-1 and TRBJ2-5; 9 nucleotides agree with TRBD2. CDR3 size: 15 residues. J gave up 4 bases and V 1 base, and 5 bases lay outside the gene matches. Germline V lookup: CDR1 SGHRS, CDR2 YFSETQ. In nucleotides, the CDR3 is TGCGCCAGCAGCTTGACTCCTAGCGGGGCAGAGACCCAGTACTTC. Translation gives CASSLTPSGAETQYF.

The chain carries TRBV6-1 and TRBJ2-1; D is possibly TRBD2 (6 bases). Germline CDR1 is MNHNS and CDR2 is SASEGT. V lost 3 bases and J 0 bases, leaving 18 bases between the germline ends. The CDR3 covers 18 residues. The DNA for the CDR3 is TGTGCCAGCAGTGACAGGATGGGACTTCTGAGCTCCTACAATGAGCAGTTCTTC. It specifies CASSDRMGLLSSYNEQFF.

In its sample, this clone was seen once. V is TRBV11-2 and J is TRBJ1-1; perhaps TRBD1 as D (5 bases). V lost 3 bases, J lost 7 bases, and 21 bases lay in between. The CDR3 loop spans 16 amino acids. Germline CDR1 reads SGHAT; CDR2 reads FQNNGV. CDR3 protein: CASSFLGGGQAHEAFF. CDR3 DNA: TGTGCCAGCAGCTTTTTGGGGGGAGGGCAGGCCCATGAAGCTTTCTTT.

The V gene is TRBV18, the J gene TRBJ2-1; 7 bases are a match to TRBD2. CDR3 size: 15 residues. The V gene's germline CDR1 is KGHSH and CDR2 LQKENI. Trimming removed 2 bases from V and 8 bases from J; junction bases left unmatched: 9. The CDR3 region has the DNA TGTGCCAGCTCACCAGTGGGGGGGGACCCCCATGAGCAGTTCTTC. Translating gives CASSPVGGDPHEQFF.

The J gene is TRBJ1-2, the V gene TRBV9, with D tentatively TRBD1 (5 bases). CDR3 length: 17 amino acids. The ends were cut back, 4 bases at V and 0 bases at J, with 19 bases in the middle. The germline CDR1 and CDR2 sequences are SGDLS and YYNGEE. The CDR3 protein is CASSPRSAGPTNYGYTF. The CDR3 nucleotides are TGTGCCAGCAGCCCCCGAAGCGCAGGGCCGACTAACTATGGCTACACCTTC.

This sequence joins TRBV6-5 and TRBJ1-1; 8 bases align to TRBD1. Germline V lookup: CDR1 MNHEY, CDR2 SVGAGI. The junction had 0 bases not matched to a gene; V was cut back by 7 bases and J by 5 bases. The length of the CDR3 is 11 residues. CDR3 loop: CASNRGTEAFF. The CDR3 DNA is TGTGCCAGCAACAGGGGGACTGAAGCTTTCTTT.

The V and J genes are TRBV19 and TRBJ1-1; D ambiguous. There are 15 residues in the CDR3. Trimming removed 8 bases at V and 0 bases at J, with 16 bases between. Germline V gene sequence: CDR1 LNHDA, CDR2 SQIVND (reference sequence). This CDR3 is CASRDGGHMNTEAFF. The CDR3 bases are TGTGCCAGTCGAGACGGAGGTCACATGAACACTGAAGCTTTCTTT.

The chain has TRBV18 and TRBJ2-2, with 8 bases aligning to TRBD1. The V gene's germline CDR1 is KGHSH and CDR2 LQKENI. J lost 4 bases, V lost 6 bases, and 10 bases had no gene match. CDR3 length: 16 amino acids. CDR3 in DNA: TGTGCCAGCTCCAGAGGGGGACAGGTGTTCACCGGGGAGCTGTTTTTT. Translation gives CASSRGGQVFTGELFF.

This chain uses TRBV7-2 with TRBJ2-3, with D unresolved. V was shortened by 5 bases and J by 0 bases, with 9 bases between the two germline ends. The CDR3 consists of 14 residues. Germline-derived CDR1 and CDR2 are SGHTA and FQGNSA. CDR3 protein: CASSEFLSTDTQYF. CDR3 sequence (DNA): TGTGCCAGCAGCGAGTTTCTTAGCACAGATACGCAGTATTTT. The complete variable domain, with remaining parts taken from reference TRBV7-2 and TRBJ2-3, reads GAGVSQSPSNKVTEKGKDVELRCDPISGHTALYWYRQSLGQGLEFLIYFQGNSAPDKSGLPSDRFSAERTGGSVSTLTIQRTQQEDSAVYLCASSEFLSTDTQYFGPGTRLTVL.

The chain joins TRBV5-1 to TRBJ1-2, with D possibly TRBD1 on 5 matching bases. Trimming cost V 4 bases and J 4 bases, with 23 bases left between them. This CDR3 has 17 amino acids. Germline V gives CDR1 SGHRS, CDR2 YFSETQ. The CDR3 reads CASSLVDGDWASYGYTF. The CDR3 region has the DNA TGCGCCAGCAGCCTGGTGGACGGGGACTGGGCTAGCTATGGCTACACCTTC.

CDR3 in DNA: TGTGCCAGCAGCAAAGGACTCTCCTACGAGCAGTACTTC. Translated: CASSKGLSYEQYF. V is TRBV3-1 (or the pseudogene TRBV3-2) and J is TRBJ2-7, with a tentative D call TRBD2 (5 bases). Trimming left V 5 bases short and J 0 bases short, with 8 bases between. The CDR3 spans 13 residues. Germline values: CDR1 LGHDT, CDR2 YNNKEL (reference sequence).

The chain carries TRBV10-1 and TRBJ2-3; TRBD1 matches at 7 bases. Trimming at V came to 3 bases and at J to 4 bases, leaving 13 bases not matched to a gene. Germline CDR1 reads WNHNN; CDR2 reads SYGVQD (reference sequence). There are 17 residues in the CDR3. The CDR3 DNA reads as TGCGCCAGCAGTGAAATTTCGACAGGGAAACGGTCAGATACGCAGTATTTT. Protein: CASSEISTGKRSDTQYF.

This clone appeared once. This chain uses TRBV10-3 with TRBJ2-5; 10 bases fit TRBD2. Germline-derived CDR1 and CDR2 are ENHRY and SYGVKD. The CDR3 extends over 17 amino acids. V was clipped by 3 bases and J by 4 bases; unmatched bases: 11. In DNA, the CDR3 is TGTGCCATCAGTGACAATACCGGGACTAGCGCCTTAGAGACCCAGTACTTC. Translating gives CAISDNTGTSALETQYF.

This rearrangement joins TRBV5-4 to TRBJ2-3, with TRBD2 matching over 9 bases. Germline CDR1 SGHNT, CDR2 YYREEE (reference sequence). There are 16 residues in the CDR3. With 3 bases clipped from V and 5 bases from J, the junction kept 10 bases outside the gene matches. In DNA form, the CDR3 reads TGTGCCAGCAGCTCCCGGACTAGCGAGGGACTAGATACGCAGTATTTT. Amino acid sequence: CASSSRTSEGLDTQYF.

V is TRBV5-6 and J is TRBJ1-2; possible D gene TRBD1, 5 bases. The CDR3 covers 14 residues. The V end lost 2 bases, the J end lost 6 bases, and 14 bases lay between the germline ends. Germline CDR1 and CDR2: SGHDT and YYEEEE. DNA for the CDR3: TGTGCCAGCAGCTTTGGGCGACAGTCGAATGGCTACACCTTC. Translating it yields CASSFGRQSNGYTF.

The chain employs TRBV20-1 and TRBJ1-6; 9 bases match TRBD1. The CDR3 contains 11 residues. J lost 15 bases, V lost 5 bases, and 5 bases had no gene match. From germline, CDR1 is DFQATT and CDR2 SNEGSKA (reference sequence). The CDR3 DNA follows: TGCAGTGCTCCGGGACAGGGACACCTCCACTTT. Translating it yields CSAPGQGHLHF.

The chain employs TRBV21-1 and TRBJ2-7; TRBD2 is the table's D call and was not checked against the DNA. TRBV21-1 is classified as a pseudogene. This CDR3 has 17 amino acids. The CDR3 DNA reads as TGTGCCAGCAGCCTTAATTCCCCCCCAGCGTACTCCTACGAGCAGTACTTC. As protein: CASSLNSPPAYSYEQYF.